This is a list of T cell receptor beta chains from one sample in a study of blood T cell repertoires in COVID-19. Some clones are missing from TCRdb's copy, which holds only in-frame ones; the method was immunoSEQ multiplex PCR. The sample includes about 300,000 clones, around 88% of them seen just once. Sample: peripheral blood. These receptors all come from a woman in her 50s with acute or convalescent COVID-19. CDR3s include the opening cysteine and the closing phenylalanine or tryptophan. D genes are given only for firm matches. Clone size is given for some rows only: seen once, a few or many times, or a class if the clone is expanded.

j_call: TRBJ2-1
v_call: TRBV9
clone_size: -
d_call: -
cdr3_nt: TGTGCCAGCAGCGTAGCGGGAGATATATATGAGCAGTTCTTC
cdr3_aa: CASSVAGDIYEQFF

j_call: TRBJ2-2
v_call: TRBV6-5
clone_size: -
d_call: -
cdr3_nt: TGTGCCAGCAGTACACAGGGAGGGACCGGGGAGCTGTTTTTT
cdr3_aa: CASSTQGGTGELFF

j_call: TRBJ2-1
v_call: TRBV5-1
clone_size: -
d_call: TRBD2
cdr3_nt: TGCGCCAGCACCTCTAGCGGGGGCTCCTACAATGAGCAGTTCTTC
cdr3_aa: CASTSSGGSYNEQFF

j_call: TRBJ2-2
v_call: TRBV9
clone_size: few
d_call: -
cdr3_nt: TGTGCCAGCAGCGAGACTACCAGTTTTCCCGGGGAGCTGTTTTTT
cdr3_aa: CASSETTSFPGELFF

j_call: TRBJ1-1
v_call: TRBV7-2
clone_size: -
d_call: -
cdr3_nt: TGTGCCAGCAGCTTAGCGGGAGCAACGAACACTGAAGCTTTCTTT
cdr3_aa: CASSLAGATNTEAFF

j_call: TRBJ1-1
v_call: TRBV12-3/TRBV12-4
clone_size: -
d_call: -
cdr3_nt: TGTGCCAGCAGTTCTTACTACACTGAAGCTTTCTTT
cdr3_aa: CASSSYYTEAFF

j_call: TRBJ2-2
v_call: TRBV6-4
clone_size: -
d_call: -
cdr3_nt: TGTGCCAGCAGAATAAATTCGAACACCGGGGAGCTGTTTTTT
cdr3_aa: CASRINSNTGELFF

j_call: TRBJ1-2
v_call: TRBV7-6
clone_size: -
d_call: -
cdr3_nt: TGTGCCAGCAGCCAAGGGGTTAGCTATGGCTACACCTTC
cdr3_aa: CASSQGVSYGYTF

j_call: TRBJ2-1
v_call: TRBV5-1
clone_size: -
d_call: -
cdr3_nt: TGCGCCAGCAGCTGGGGGGATTACAATGAGCAGTTCTTC
cdr3_aa: CASSWGDYNEQFF

j_call: TRBJ1-5
v_call: TRBV19
clone_size: -
d_call: -
cdr3_nt: TGTGCCAGTAGTATAGGGGGAGGGGATCAGCCCCAGCATTTT
cdr3_aa: CASSIGGGDQPQHF

j_call: TRBJ2-3
v_call: TRBV7-7
clone_size: -
d_call: -
cdr3_nt: TGTGCCAGCAGTCAAGACGGACAGTACACAGATACGCAGTATTTT
cdr3_aa: CASSQDGQYTDTQYF

j_call: TRBJ2-1
v_call: TRBV5-1
clone_size: -
d_call: TRBD2
cdr3_nt: TGCGCCAGCAGCTTGGTGGCGGGAGAGAACAATGAGCAGTTCTTC
cdr3_aa: CASSLVAGENNEQFF

j_call: TRBJ2-1
v_call: TRBV11-1
clone_size: -
d_call: -
cdr3_nt: TGTGCCAGCAGCTTAGCCTCCCTCCCGGAGCATGAGCAGTTCTTC
cdr3_aa: CASSLASLPEHEQFF

j_call: TRBJ2-7
v_call: TRBV4-1
clone_size: -
d_call: TRBD1
cdr3_nt: TGCGCCAGCAGCCCCCAAGGACAAACGACAGGGTCCGGAGAGCAGTACTTC
cdr3_aa: CASSPQGQTTGSGEQYF

j_call: TRBJ1-1
v_call: TRBV2
clone_size: few
d_call: -
cdr3_nt: TGTGCCAGCAGTGAAGAGTCCGGGGAATACACTGAAGCTTTCTTT
cdr3_aa: CASSEESGEYTEAFF

j_call: TRBJ2-2
v_call: TRBV5-3
clone_size: -
d_call: -
cdr3_nt: TGTGACAGAAGCGCGCGGAACACCGGGGAGCTGTTTTTT
cdr3_aa: CDRSARNTGELFF

j_call: TRBJ1-6
v_call: TRBV7-3
clone_size: -
d_call: TRBD1
cdr3_nt: TGTGCCAGCAGCGAAACAGGGGGTAATTCACCCCTCCACTTT
cdr3_aa: CASSETGGNSPLHF

j_call: TRBJ1-1
v_call: TRBV7-6
clone_size: once
d_call: -
cdr3_nt: TGTGCCAGCAGCCGACTACCGGATCCGAGAGGCACTGAAGCTTTCTTT
cdr3_aa: CASSRLPDPRGTEAFF

j_call: TRBJ2-7
v_call: TRBV5-1
clone_size: -
d_call: TRBD1
cdr3_nt: TGCGCCAGCAGCGGGACAGGGGGCTCCTACGAGCAGTACTTC
cdr3_aa: CASSGTGGSYEQYF

j_call: TRBJ2-1
v_call: TRBV19
clone_size: -
d_call: -
cdr3_nt: TGTGCCAGTAGTGCGGGACGGCGGCCGCGCAATGAGCAGTTCTTC
cdr3_aa: CASSAGRRPRNEQFF

j_call: TRBJ2-2
v_call: TRBV27
clone_size: -
d_call: -
cdr3_nt: TGTGCCAGCACCCTGACAGGAGGTAACACCGGGGAGCTGTTTTTT
cdr3_aa: CASTLTGGNTGELFF

j_call: TRBJ1-2
v_call: TRBV4-2
clone_size: -
d_call: -
cdr3_nt: TGTGCCAGCAGCCAAGAAAAACAGGGTGGTCGGGGCTATGGCTACACCTTC
cdr3_aa: CASSQEKQGGRGYGYTF

j_call: TRBJ1-4
v_call: TRBV18
clone_size: -
d_call: TRBD1
cdr3_nt: TGTGCCAGCTCCCGACAGGGGTCGGATGAAAAACTGTTTTTT
cdr3_aa: CASSRQGSDEKLFF

j_call: TRBJ2-6
v_call: TRBV5-1
clone_size: -
d_call: TRBD1
cdr3_nt: TGCGCCAGCAGCTTGATTGGCAGGGGGCCCTCTGGGGCCAACGTCCTGACTTTC
cdr3_aa: CASSLIGRGPSGANVLTF

j_call: TRBJ1-1
v_call: TRBV7-2
clone_size: -
d_call: -
cdr3_nt: TGTGCCAGCAGCCGTAGAGGGATCACTGAAGCTTTCTTT
cdr3_aa: CASSRRGITEAFF

j_call: TRBJ2-5
v_call: TRBV27
clone_size: -
d_call: TRBD1
cdr3_nt: TGTGCCAGCAGTCCCTGGACAGGGGTTGAAGGAGAGACCCAGTACTTC
cdr3_aa: CASSPWTGVEGETQYF

j_call: TRBJ1-5
v_call: TRBV28
clone_size: -
d_call: -
cdr3_nt: TGTGCCAGCACTTCCATCCCGGGGGAGGCCTATAGCAATCAGCCCCAGCATTTT
cdr3_aa: CASTSIPGEAYSNQPQHF

j_call: TRBJ1-4
v_call: TRBV28
clone_size: -
d_call: -
cdr3_nt: TGTGCCAGCAGCTTTCCGGGGAAACTGTTTTTT
cdr3_aa: CASSFPGKLFF

j_call: TRBJ2-7
v_call: TRBV19
clone_size: -
d_call: -
cdr3_nt: TGTGCCAGTAGGGGCCGGGGCTACGAGCAGTACTTC
cdr3_aa: CASRGRGYEQYF

j_call: TRBJ1-4
v_call: TRBV2
clone_size: -
d_call: TRBD1
cdr3_nt: TGTGCCAGCAGTTACTACCGACAGGGGGAGGCAACTAATGAAAAACTGTTTTTT
cdr3_aa: CASSYYRQGEATNEKLFF

j_call: TRBJ2-5
v_call: TRBV5-1
clone_size: -
d_call: -
cdr3_nt: TGCGCCAGCAGCCTCCCTAAGCCAGCCGGCGGAGAGACCCAGTACTTC
cdr3_aa: CASSLPKPAGGETQYF

j_call: TRBJ1-1
v_call: TRBV7-6
clone_size: -
d_call: -
cdr3_nt: TGTGCCAGCAGCTTGCAGGGGATGAACACTGAAGCTTTCTTT
cdr3_aa: CASSLQGMNTEAFF

j_call: TRBJ2-2
v_call: TRBV29-1
clone_size: -
d_call: TRBD2
cdr3_nt: TGCAGCGTCTATAGCGGGAGGGGCACCGGGGAGCTGTTTTTT
cdr3_aa: CSVYSGRGTGELFF

j_call: TRBJ1-3
v_call: TRBV7-9
clone_size: -
d_call: TRBD1
cdr3_nt: TGTGCCAGCAGCTCACCGGGACAGCTCTCTGGAAACACCATATATTTT
cdr3_aa: CASSSPGQLSGNTIYF